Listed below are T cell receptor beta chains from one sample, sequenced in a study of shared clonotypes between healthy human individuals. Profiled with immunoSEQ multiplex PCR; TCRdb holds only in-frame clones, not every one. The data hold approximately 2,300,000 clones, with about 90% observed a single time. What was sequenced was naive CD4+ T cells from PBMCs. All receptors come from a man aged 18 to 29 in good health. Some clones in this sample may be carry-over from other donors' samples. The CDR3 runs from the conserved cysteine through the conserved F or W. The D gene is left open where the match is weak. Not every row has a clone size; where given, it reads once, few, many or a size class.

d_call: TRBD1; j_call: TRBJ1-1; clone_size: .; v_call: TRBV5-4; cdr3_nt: TGTGCCAGCAGCTTGGTTCTTCGGCAGGGGGCTGATGAAGCTTTCTTT; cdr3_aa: CASSLVLRQGADEAFF
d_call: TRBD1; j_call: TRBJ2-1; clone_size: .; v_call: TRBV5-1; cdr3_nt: TGCGCCAGCAGCTTAGGACAGGGGAGCGATGAGCAGTTCTTC; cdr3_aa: CASSLGQGSDEQFF
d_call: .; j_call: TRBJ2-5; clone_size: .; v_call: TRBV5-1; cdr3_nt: TGCGCCAGCGCCGACCCGACTACTCTCCAAGAGACCCAGTACTTC; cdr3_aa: CASADPTTLQETQYF
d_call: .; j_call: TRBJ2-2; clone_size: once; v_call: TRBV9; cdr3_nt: TGTGCCAGCAGCGTAGTTTATGGGGAGCTGTTTTTT; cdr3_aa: CASSVVYGELFF
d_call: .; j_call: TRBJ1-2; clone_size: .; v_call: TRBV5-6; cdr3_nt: TGTGCCAGCAGCGTGGACAGCTATGGCTACACCTTC; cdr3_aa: CASSVDSYGYTF
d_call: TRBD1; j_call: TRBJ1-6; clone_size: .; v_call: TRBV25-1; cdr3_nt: TGTGCCAGCAGGACAGGGGCGGGTAATTCACCCCTCCACTTT; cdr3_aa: CASRTGAGNSPLHF
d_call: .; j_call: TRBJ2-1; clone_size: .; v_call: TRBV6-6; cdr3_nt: TGTGCCAGCAGTTACGGCGGCTCCTACAATGAGCAGTTCTTC; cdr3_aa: CASSYGGSYNEQFF
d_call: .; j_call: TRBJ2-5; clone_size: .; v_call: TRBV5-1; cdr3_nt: TGCGCCAGCAGCTTTACAGGGTTCTTCAGGGCAGCGGGAGAGACCCAGTACTTC; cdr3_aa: CASSFTGFFRAAGETQYF
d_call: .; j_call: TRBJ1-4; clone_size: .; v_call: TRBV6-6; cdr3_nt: TGTGCCAGCAGTCCGGTCAGGGCAACTAATGAAAAACTGTTTTTT; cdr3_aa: CASSPVRATNEKLFF
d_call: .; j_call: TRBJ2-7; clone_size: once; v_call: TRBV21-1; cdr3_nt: TGTGCCAGCAGCAAAGTTTTGGGCTACACCTACGAGCAGTACTTC; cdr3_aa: CASSKVLGYTYEQYF
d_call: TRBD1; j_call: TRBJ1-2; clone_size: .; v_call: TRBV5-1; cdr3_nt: TGCGCCAGCAGCTTGGCAGGGGGTGACTCTGGCTACACCTTC; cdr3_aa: CASSLAGGDSGYTF
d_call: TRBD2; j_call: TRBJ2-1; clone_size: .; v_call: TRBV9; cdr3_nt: TGTGCCAGCAGCGTAGAAGGAGGGCTAGCGGGAGTTTGGGGATACAATGAGCAGTTCTTC; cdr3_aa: CASSVEGGLAGVWGYNEQFF
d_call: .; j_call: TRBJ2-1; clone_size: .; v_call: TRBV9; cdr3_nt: TGTGCCAGCAGCAGAATGGCTGGGGGCAATGAGCAGTTCTTC; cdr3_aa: CASSRMAGGNEQFF
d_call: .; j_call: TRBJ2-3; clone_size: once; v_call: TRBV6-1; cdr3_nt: TGTGCCAGCAGTGAAGTGGGAAGCGATACGCAGTATTTT; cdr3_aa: CASSEVGSDTQYF
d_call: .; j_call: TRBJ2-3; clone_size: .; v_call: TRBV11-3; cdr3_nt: TGTGCCAGCAGCCGGCGGACTAGCACAGATACGCAGTATTTT; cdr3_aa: CASSRRTSTDTQYF
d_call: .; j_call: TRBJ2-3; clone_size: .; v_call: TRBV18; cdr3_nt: TGTGCCGGCTCACCAACGTTAGCAGATACGCAGTATTTT; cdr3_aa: CAGSPTLADTQYF
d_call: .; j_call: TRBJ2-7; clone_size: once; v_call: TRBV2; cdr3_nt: TGTGCCAGCAGTGTACTAGTCATCTACGAGCAGTACTTC; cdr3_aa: CASSVLVIYEQYF
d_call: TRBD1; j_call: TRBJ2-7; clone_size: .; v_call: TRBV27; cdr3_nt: TGTGCCAGCAGTCCCGGGACAGGGGGGTACGAGCAGTACTTC; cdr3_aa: CASSPGTGGYEQYF
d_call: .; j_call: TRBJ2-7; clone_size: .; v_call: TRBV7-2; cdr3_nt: TGTGCCAGCAGCTCCTACGAGCAGTACTTC; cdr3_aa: CASSSYEQYF
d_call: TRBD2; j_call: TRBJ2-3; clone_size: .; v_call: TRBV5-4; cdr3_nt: TGTGCCAGCAGCTTGAGCGGGAGGGATACGCAGTATTTT; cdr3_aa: CASSLSGRDTQYF
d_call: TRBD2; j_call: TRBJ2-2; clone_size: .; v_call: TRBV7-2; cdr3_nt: TGTGCCAGCAGACCTAGCGGGATGAACACCGGGGAGCTGTTTTTT; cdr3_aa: CASRPSGMNTGELFF
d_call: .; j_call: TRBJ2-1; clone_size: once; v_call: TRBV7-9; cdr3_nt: TGTGCCAGCAGCTTCCCGGCGGGTACCTACAATGAGCAGTTCTTC; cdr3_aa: CASSFPAGTYNEQFF
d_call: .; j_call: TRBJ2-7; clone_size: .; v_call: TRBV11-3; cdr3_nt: TGTGCCAGCAGCAGTGGGACCGGGCCCGGCGAGCAGTACTTC; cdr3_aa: CASSSGTGPGEQYF
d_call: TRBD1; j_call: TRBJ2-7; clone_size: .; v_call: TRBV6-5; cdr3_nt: TGTGCCAGCAGGAGAACGGGACAGAACTACGAGCAGTACTTC; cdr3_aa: CASRRTGQNYEQYF
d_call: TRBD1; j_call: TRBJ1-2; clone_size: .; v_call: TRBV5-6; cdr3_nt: TGTGCCAGCAGCTTAGGCGATACAGGGGGCGGCAGCTATGGCTACACCTTC; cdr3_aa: CASSLGDTGGGSYGYTF
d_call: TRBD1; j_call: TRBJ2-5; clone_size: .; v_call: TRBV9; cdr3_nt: TGTGCCAGCAGCTCCGGGACAGGGAGGTGGAGAGAGACCCAGTACTTC; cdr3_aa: CASSSGTGRWRETQYF